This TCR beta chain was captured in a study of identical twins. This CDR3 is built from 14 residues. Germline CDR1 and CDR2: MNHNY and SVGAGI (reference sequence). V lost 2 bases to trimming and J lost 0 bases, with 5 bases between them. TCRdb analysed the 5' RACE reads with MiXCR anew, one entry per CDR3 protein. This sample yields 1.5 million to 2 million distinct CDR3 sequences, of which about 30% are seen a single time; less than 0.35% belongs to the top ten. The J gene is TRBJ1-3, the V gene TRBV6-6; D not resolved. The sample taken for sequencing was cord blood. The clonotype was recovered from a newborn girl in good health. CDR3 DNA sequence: TGTGCCAGCAGTTACAGAAACTCTGGAAACACCATATATTTT. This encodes CASSYRNSGNTIYF.